Below, 18 T cell receptor beta chains from the same sample are listed, as sequenced in a study of blood T cell repertoires in COVID-19. TCRdb's table, derived via immunoSEQ multiplex PCR, lists solely in-frame clones and lacks some. The data hold hundreds of thousands of clones, with more than 85% observed a single time. The specimen sequenced was PBMCs or T cells enriched from blood (not recorded which). Receptor source: a woman in her sixties who had recovered from COVID-19.

The V call is TRBV7-2, the J call TRBJ2-7; TRBD2 aligns across 9 bases. Trimming cost V 2 bases and J 3 bases; bases outside gene matches: 2. The CDR3 covers 14 residues. The germline gives CDR1 SGHTA, CDR2 FQGNSA. For the CDR3, the DNA is TGTGCCAGCAGCTTACTAGCGGGGCTCTACGAGCAGTACTTC. Translated, it gives CASSLLAGLYEQYF.

The gene calls are TRBV5-1 and TRBJ2-1, with D perhaps TRBD2 (6 bases). V lost 4 bases and J lost 5, with 19 bases in between. Germline assignment: CDR1 SGHRS and CDR2 YFSETQ. The length of the CDR3 is 16 residues. In DNA form, the CDR3 reads TGCGCCAGCAGCCCGGGGGTGGGAGGAACCCACAATGAGCAGTTCTTC. Its translation is CASSPGVGGTHNEQFF.

V gene TRBV2 combines with J gene TRBJ1-4; D is unresolved. V was shortened by 4 bases and J by 1 base, with 16 bases between the two germline ends. The length of the CDR3 is 17 residues. Germline V gene data show CDR1 as SNHLY and CDR2 as FYNNEI. The CDR3 DNA reads TGTGCCAGCAGTGCCATTATTATCGGAGGAACTAATGAAAAACTGTTTTTT. Translated: CASSAIIIGGTNEKLFF.

This clone was counted only a few times. One end of the junction does not line up with germline, which may come from a read error. The chain links TRBV7-8 to TRBJ2-3; D gene ambiguous. The germline CDR1 and CDR2 sequences are SGHVS and FQNEAQ. This CDR3 has 14 residues. CDR3 bases: TGTGCCAGCAGCTTAGGAGCGAGCAGAGATACGCAGTATTTT. Its translation is CASSLGASRDTQYF. The variable domain in full, completed from reference TRBV7-8 and TRBJ2-3, reads GAGVSQSPRYKVAKRGQDVALRCDPISGHVSLFWYQQALGQGPEFLTYFQNEAQLDKSGLPSDRFFAERPEGSVSTLKIQRTQQEDSAVYLCASSLGASRDTQYFGPGTRLTVL.

This clone has only one observation. V is TRBV18 and J is TRBJ1-2; 7 nucleotides match TRBD1. V shed 6 bases and J 0 bases; nucleotides not matched to a gene: 4. The length of the CDR3 is 14 residues. CDR1 is KGHSH and CDR2 is LQKENI in the germline V gene. In DNA form, the CDR3 reads TGTGCCAGCTCCCCCGGGACAGCTAACTATGGCTACACCTTC. It specifies CASSPGTANYGYTF.

The chain joins TRBV30 to TRBJ1-2, with D uncertain. The CDR3 totals 12 residues. V gave up 5 bases and J gave up 1 base, with 8 bases separating them. Germline assignment: CDR1 GTSNPN and CDR2 SVGIG (reference sequence). DNA for the CDR3: TGTGCCTGGGAGAGGTTTAACTATGGCTACACCTTC. Protein product: CAWERFNYGYTF.

The chain employs TRBV24-1 and TRBJ1-5; TRBD1 might be the D (6 bases). V was cut by 9 bases and J by 6 bases, with 14 bases left in between. Germline CDR1 reads KGHDR; CDR2 reads SFDVKD. The CDR3 length is 13 residues. The CDR3 DNA is TGTGCCACCTCGAACAGGGAAAGTCAGCCCCAGCATTTT. Its translation is CATSNRESQPQHF.

This clone was found a few times. The gene calls are TRBV6-1 and TRBJ1-2; D unclear. V lost 1 base to trimming and J lost 0 bases, with 9 bases between them. Germline V lookup: CDR1 MNHNS, CDR2 SASEGT. CDR3 length: 15 amino acids. The CDR3 DNA follows: TGTGCCAGCAGTGAAGGGACTGCCTCTAACTATGGCTACACCTTC. As protein: CASSEGTASNYGYTF.

This clone occurred a few times. Here the CDR3 reads CASSWTGITGELFF. CDR3 DNA: TGTGCCAGTAGTTGGACAGGGATCACCGGGGAGCTGTTTTTT. The chain recombines TRBV19 with TRBJ2-2; 8 bases match TRBD1. The CDR3 runs 14 residues. Germline CDR1 LNHDA, CDR2 SQIVND (reference sequence). The trim removed 5 bases at V and 4 bases at J, leaving 3 bases unmatched.

This sequence joins TRBV12-2 and TRBJ1-4; the tabulated D call, TRBD1, remains unverified against the DNA. TRBV12-2 is deemed a pseudogene. The CDR3 is 17 amino acids. The CDR3 loop reads CASRLGPGTEGKEKLFF. The CDR3 bases are TGTGCAAGTCGCTTAGGGCCCGGGACAGAGGGGAAGGAAAAACTGTTTTTT.

The V call is TRBV18, the J call TRBJ1-2; D is ambiguous. V was cut by 2 bases and J by 6 bases, with 10 bases left in between. Germline V gives CDR1 KGHSH, CDR2 LQKENI. CDR3 length: 13 residues. The chain's CDR3 is CASSPTPGNGYTF. The CDR3 coding sequence is TGTGCCAGCTCACCAACTCCCGGGAATGGCTACACCTTC. The variable domain in full, completed from reference TRBV18 and TRBJ1-2, reads NAGVMQNPRHLVRRRGQEARLRCSPMKGHSHVYWYRQLPEEGLKFMVYLQKENIIDESGMPKERFSAEFPKEGPSILRIQQVVRGDSAAYFCASSPTPGNGYTFGSGTRLTVV.

The J gene is TRBJ1-6, the V gene TRBV2, with a tentative D call TRBD1 (5 bases). CDR1 SNHLY and CDR2 FYNNEI come from the germline V gene. The CDR3 spans 14 residues. V was pared by 2 bases and J by 6 bases, with 8 bases between. Written as DNA, the CDR3 is TGTGCCAGCAGTGAACAGGGCAGTAATTCACCCCTCCACTTT. Translated, it gives CASSEQGSNSPLHF. The entire variable domain, with the rest obtained from reference TRBV2 and TRBJ1-6, is as follows: EPEVTQTPSHQVTQMGQEVILRCVPISNHLYFYWYRQILGQKVEFLVSFYNNEISEKSEIFDDQFSVERPDGSNFTLKIRSTKLEDSAMYFCASSEQGSNSPLHFGNGTRLTVT.

In this sample, this clone turned up a few times. The V gene is TRBV5-4, the J gene TRBJ1-3; D unresolved. The V end was cut by 0 bases, the J end by 4 bases, with 11 bases between. CDR1 and CDR2 (germline): SGHNT, YYREEE (reference sequence). The CDR3 has 15 residues. The CDR3 region has the DNA TGTGCCAGCAGCTTGGAACCAGGTCCGGGAAACACCATATATTTT. The encoded protein is CASSLEPGPGNTIYF.

V is TRBV6-5 and J is TRBJ2-3, with 9 bases lining up with TRBD1. Trimming at V came to 4 bases and at J to 2 bases, leaving 4 bases not matched to a gene. The CDR3 totals 15 residues. The germline V gene encodes CDR1 MNHEY and CDR2 SVGAGI. CDR3 residues: CASSFRDRDTDTQYF. CDR3 DNA: TGTGCCAGCAGTTTCCGGGACAGGGACACAGATACGCAGTATTTT.

This clone has more than one count but fewer than ten. The junction departs from the called germline gene at one end, perhaps through a read error. The chain has TRBV5-6 and TRBJ2-2; 8 positions match TRBD1. Germline loops: CDR1 SGHDT, CDR2 YYEEEE. The CDR3 has 16 residues. CDR3 in amino acids: CASSFRRQGNAGELFF. CDR3 bases: TGTGCCAGCAGCTTCAGGAGACAGGGGAACGCCGGGGAGCTGTTTTTT. Drawing the rest from reference TRBV5-6 and TRBJ2-2, the complete variable domain is DAGVTQSPTHLIKTRGQQVTLRCSPKSGHDTVSWYQQALGQGPQFIFQYYEEEERQRGNFPDRFSGHQFPNYSSELNVNALLLGDSALYLCASSFRRQGNAGELFFGEGSRLTVL.

The chain is built from TRBV2 and TRBJ1-1; 8 positions match TRBD1. Germline V gene data show CDR1 as SNHLY and CDR2 as FYNNEI. The V and J ends lost 5 bases and 1 base, in that order; junction bases with no gene match: 9. CDR3 length equals 16 residues. The CDR3 loop reads CASSKTLDRGNTEAFF. CDR3 in DNA: TGTGCCAGCAGTAAGACTCTAGACAGGGGGAACACTGAAGCTTTCTTT.

This chain connects TRBV19 to TRBJ1-6; maybe TRBD1 (5 bases). V was pared by 3 bases and J by 9 bases, with 24 bases between. This CDR3 region has 18 residues. Germline V lookup: CDR1 LNHDA, CDR2 SQIVND (reference sequence). CDR3 nucleotides: TGTGCCAGTAGTATTAGGACGGAGTTCGGGGGTGATACTTCACCCCTCCACTTT. Translation: CASSIRTEFGGDTSPLHF.

V usage is TRBV5-1 and J usage is TRBJ2-1; TRBD2 aligns across 10 bases. The J segment lost 10 bases and the V segment lost 4 bases, leaving 5 bases of the junction unmatched. Germline lookup yields CDR1 SGHRS and CDR2 YFSETQ. This CDR3 region has 13 residues. The CDR3 bases are TGCGCCAGCAGCGAACTAGCGGGGCGGGAGCAGTTCTTC. This codes for CASSELAGREQFF.